This T cell receptor beta chain derives from a study of regulatory T cells in long-lasting Graves disease. Study as a whole: Positivity for TSH receptor antibodies plus over 5 years of antithyroid drugs meant persistent Graves' disease. Study conclusions and caveats: TRBV28, TRBJ1-2 and TRBJ2-5 were favored in persistent disease.

The table lists this clonotype with a few counts. Its matching antigen is unknown. The time point: persistent/refractory GD, antithyroid drugs over 5 years with positive TRAb. The TCR library was made from RNA extracted from PBMCs. Staff took 7.5 to 9.5 milliliters of peripheral blood and put it into EDTA tubes. The germline V gene encodes CDR1 LGHNT and CDR2 FRNRAP. The V gene lost 2 bases and the J gene lost 3 bases, with 17 bases spanning the gap. The length of the CDR3 is 16 residues. Arm-PCR with iRepertoire HTBI primers amplified the CDR3 regions for these TCR beta libraries. MiXCR, run by TCRdb on the multiplex PCR reads, gives a single entry per CDR3 protein. The table lists over 650,000 distinct CDR3 sequences, about 32% of them singletons.

This sequence was found in a female donor with Graves disease. This specimen was peripheral blood mononuclear cells (PBMCs), taken when the disease was refractory, from a patient treated with antithyroid drugs. J is TRBJ2-7 and V is TRBV12-5, with D perhaps assigned TRBD1 or TRBD2 (5 bases each). CDR3 DNA sequence: TGTGCTAGTGGTTTGTTGGGGCGCCCGGGGAGCTACGAGCAGTACTTC. Residues: CASGLLGRPGSYEQYF.